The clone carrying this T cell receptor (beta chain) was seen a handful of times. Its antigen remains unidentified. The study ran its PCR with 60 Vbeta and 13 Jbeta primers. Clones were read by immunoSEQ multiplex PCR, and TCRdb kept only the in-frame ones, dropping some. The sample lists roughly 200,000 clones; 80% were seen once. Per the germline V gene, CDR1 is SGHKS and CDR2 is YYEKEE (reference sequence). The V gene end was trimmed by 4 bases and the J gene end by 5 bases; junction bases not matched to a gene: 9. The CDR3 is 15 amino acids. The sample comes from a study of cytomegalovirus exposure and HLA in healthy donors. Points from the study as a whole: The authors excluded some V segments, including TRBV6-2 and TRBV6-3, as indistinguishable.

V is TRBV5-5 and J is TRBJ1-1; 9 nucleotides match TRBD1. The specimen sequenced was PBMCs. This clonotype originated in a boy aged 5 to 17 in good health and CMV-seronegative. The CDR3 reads CASSQTGGERTEAFF. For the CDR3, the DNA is TGTGCCAGCAGCCAGACAGGGGGAGAGAGAACTGAAGCTTTCTTT.